Below are 2 T cell receptor beta chains sequenced from a single sample in a study of cytomegalovirus exposure and HLA in healthy donors. Both 60 Vbeta primers and 13 Jbeta primers went into the PCR. TCRdb's copy holds only in-frame clones and misses some; the assay was immunoSEQ multiplex PCR. Counted here are about 120,000 clones, about three quarters occurring once; the ten biggest clones make up 1.2%. Sequencing was performed on PBMCs. The receptors here all came from a female donor in good health and CMV-seronegative.

A single count supports this clone. V gene TRBV6-1 combines with J gene TRBJ2-1; possible D gene TRBD1, 6 bases. Germline V CDR1 and CDR2: MNHNS, SASEGT. Trimming stripped 6 bases from V and 0 bases from J, with 9 bases between. The CDR3 is made up of 14 amino acids. This chain's CDR3 is CASRDSSSYNEQFF. The CDR3 nucleotides read TGTGCCAGCAGGGACAGTAGCTCCTACAATGAGCAGTTCTTC.

To note about this clone: An end of the junction differs from the germline gene, which may be a read error. The V gene is TRBV7-3, the J gene TRBJ1-3; no clear D. In germline, CDR1 is SGHTA, CDR2 FQGTGA. The CDR3 has 14 residues. CDR3 sequence (DNA): TGTGCCAGCAGCCGTACTGGTTCTGGAGACACCATATATTTT. Encoded protein: CASSRTGSGDTIYF.